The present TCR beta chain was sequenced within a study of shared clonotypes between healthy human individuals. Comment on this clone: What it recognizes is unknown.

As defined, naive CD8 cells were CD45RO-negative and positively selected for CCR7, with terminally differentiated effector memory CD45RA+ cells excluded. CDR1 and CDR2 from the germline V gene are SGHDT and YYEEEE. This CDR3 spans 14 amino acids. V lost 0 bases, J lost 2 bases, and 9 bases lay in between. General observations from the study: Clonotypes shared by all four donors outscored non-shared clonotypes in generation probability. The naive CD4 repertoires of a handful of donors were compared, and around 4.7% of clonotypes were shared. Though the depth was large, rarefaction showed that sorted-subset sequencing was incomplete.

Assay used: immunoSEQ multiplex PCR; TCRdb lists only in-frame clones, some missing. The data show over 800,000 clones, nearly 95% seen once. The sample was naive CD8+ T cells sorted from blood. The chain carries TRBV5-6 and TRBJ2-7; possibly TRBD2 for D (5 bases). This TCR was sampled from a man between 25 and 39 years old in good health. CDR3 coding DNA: TGTGCCAGCAGCTTGGCGTCAGCGGCCTACGAGCAGTACTTC. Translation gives CASSLASAAYEQYF. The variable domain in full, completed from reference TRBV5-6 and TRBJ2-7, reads DAGVTQSPTHLIKTRGQQVTLRCSPKSGHDTVSWYQQALGQGPQFIFQYYEEEERQRGNFPDRFSGHQFPNYSSELNVNALLLGDSALYLCASSLASAAYEQYFGPGTRLTVT.